A single sample is the source of the 30 T cell receptor beta chains below, sequenced in a study of early stage breast cancer tumors. The assay was immunoSEQ multiplex PCR, and TCRdb's table has in-frame clones only and misses some. This sample has some 25,000 clones, with roughly two thirds found just once. Source material: breast tumor tissue. The receptors stem from a person aged 55 to 70 with breast cancer.

V is TRBV11-2 and J is TRBJ2-1; D possibly corresponds to TRBD1 (5 bases). This CDR3 has 16 amino acids. Germline assignment: CDR1 SGHAT and CDR2 FQNNGV. V gave up 4 bases and J gave up 0 bases, with 13 bases separating them. The CDR3 is CASSSPQRGSYNEQFF. The DNA for the CDR3 is TGTGCCAGCAGCTCCCCCCAAAGGGGCTCCTACAATGAGCAGTTCTTC.

The chain has TRBV4-1 and TRBJ2-7; D may be TRBD2 (5 bases). Per germline, CDR1 MGHRA and CDR2 YSYEKL. V dropped 4 bases and J dropped 2 bases, with 12 bases sitting between them. This CDR3 is built from 14 residues. The DNA for the CDR3 is TGCGCCAGCAGCCGAGCGGCTTACGCCTACGAGCAGTACTTC. Its protein product is CASSRAAYAYEQYF.

The chain is built from TRBV4-1 and TRBJ2-7, with a weak D call TRBD2 (6 bases). Per germline, CDR1 MGHRA and CDR2 YSYEKL. This CDR3 region has 15 residues. V was shortened by 5 bases and J by 0 bases, with 14 bases between the two germline ends. The CDR3 protein is CASSETGGSSYEQYF. The CDR3 DNA follows: TGCGCCAGCAGCGAGACCGGGGGAAGCTCCTACGAGCAGTACTTC.

This chain uses TRBV19 with TRBJ1-1; possible D gene TRBD1, 5 bases. Germline assignment: CDR1 LNHDA and CDR2 SQIVND (reference sequence). CDR3 length equals 15 residues. Deletions cut 1 base from V and 1 base from J, with 10 bases between. This CDR3 reads CASSIAIGGNTEAFF. The CDR3 coding sequence is TGTGCCAGTAGTATAGCGATCGGGGGGAACACTGAAGCTTTCTTT.

The chain uses TRBV6-5 and TRBJ1-5; no reliable D call. Germline-derived CDR1 and CDR2 are MNHEY and SVGAGI. The length of the CDR3 is 13 residues. V lost 5 bases and J 4 bases, leaving 9 bases between the germline ends. CDR3 nucleotide sequence: TGTGCCAGCAGTGAGCGTCGTAATCAGCCCCAGCATTTT. This encodes CASSERRNQPQHF.

V is TRBV25-1 and J is TRBJ2-1; 10 positions agree with TRBD2. The germline CDR1 and CDR2 sequences are MGHDK and SYGVNS. This CDR3 has 14 residues. V gave up 4 bases and J gave up 9 bases; unmatched junction bases: 6. CDR3 amino acids: CASSGSGRFSEQFF. The CDR3 nucleotides read TGTGCCAGCAGTGGTAGCGGGAGGTTTAGTGAGCAGTTCTTC.

The genes are TRBV7-9 and TRBJ2-3; TRBD2 aligns across 7 bases. Germline values: CDR1 SEHNR, CDR2 FQNEAQ (reference sequence). This CDR3 is 15 amino acids long. V lost 4 bases, J lost 6 bases, and 10 bases stayed unmatched. The DNA for the CDR3 is TGTGCCAGCAGCTCCCCCGGACTAGGCAGTGATACGCAGTATTTT. Translating gives CASSSPGLGSDTQYF.

V gene TRBV7-9 combines with J gene TRBJ2-7; D uncertain. V lost 5 bases and J 0 bases, leaving 20 bases between the germline ends. Looked up from germline, CDR1 is SEHNR and CDR2 is FQNEAQ (reference sequence). The CDR3 is made up of 17 amino acids. Written as DNA, the CDR3 is TGTGCCAGCAGCCCAGACGGTTGGCTAAGGAGCTCCTACGAGCAGTACTTC. Residues: CASSPDGWLRSSYEQYF.

J is TRBJ2-5 and V is TRBV30, with D perhaps matching TRBD1 (5 bases). Germline V gene data show CDR1 as GTSNPN and CDR2 as SVGIG (reference sequence). This CDR3 is 12 amino acids long. The V end lost 2 bases, the J end lost 5 bases, and 9 bases lay between the germline ends. CDR3: CAWSQGGETQYF. CDR3 DNA: TGTGCCTGGAGTCAGGGTGGGGAGACCCAGTACTTC.

This clone has just one count. The V call is TRBV19, the J call TRBJ1-3; TRBD1 might be the D (5 bases). This CDR3 has 18 residues. The germline gives CDR1 LNHDA, CDR2 SQIVND (reference sequence). Trimming cost V 8 bases and J 0 bases, with 23 bases left between them. CDR3 nucleotide sequence: TGTGCCAGTTGGGCCTCGGGCCAGGGCCTTTCCTCTGGAAACACCATATATTTT. Translating it yields CASWASGQGLSSGNTIYF.

The chain joins TRBV29-1 to TRBJ2-6; D not resolved. CDR1 is SQVTM and CDR2 is ANQGSEA in the germline V gene. CDR3 length: 13 amino acids. The V end was cut by 5 bases, the J end by 4 bases, with 9 bases between. Here the CDR3 reads CSVSPSGANVLTF. CDR3 nucleotides: TGCAGCGTTTCTCCCTCCGGGGCCAACGTCCTGACTTTC.

The rearrangement uses TRBV6-5 and TRBJ2-5; TRBD1 matches 10 bases. The J call is doubtful: the DNA matches TRBJ2-7 better. The CDR3 contains 14 residues. Looked up from germline, CDR1 is MNHEY and CDR2 is SVGAGI. The chain's CDR3 is CASIGTGARGEQYF. Written as DNA, the CDR3 is TGTGCCAGCATCGGGACAGGGGCTCGGGGCGAGCAGTACTTC.

The rearrangement joins TRBV27 to TRBJ2-1, with TRBD2 matching over 9 bases. Germline-derived CDR1 and CDR2 are MNHEY and SMNVEV (reference sequence). V was clipped by 2 bases and J by 1 base; unmatched bases: 3. There are 16 residues in the CDR3. The CDR3 nucleotides read TGTGCCAGCAGTTTAGGAGCGGGAGGATCCTACAATGAGCAGTTCTTC. As protein: CASSLGAGGSYNEQFF.

The chain recombines TRBV29-1 with TRBJ2-2; D ambiguous. CDR1 and CDR2 (germline): SQVTM, ANQGSEA. V shed 1 base and J shed 1 base, with 4 bases lying between them. CDR3 length equals 13 residues. The CDR3 nucleotides read TGCAGCGTTGAAGTCCGGAACACCGGGGAGCTGTTTTTT. As protein: CSVEVRNTGELFF.

The rearrangement uses TRBV6-5 and TRBJ2-7; D not resolved. With 4 bases removed from V and 2 bases from J, the gap between germline ends came to 9 bases. The V gene's germline CDR1 is MNHEY and CDR2 SVGAGI. The CDR3 runs 13 residues. CDR3 residues: CASSLHAAYEQYF. The CDR3 nucleotides are TGTGCCAGCAGTTTACATGCAGCCTACGAGCAGTACTTC.

The chain recombines TRBV19 with TRBJ1-5, with D uncertain. The germline V gene has CDR1 LNHDA and CDR2 SQIVND (reference sequence). V was cut by 2 bases and J by 5 bases, with 10 bases left in between. The CDR3 extends over 14 amino acids. This chain's CDR3 is CASSIPGRDQPQHF. CDR3 DNA sequence: TGTGCCAGTAGTATACCCGGGAGGGATCAGCCCCAGCATTTT.

This clone was counted once. J is TRBJ2-3 and V is TRBV9, with 12 bases that match TRBD1. V lost 3 bases, J lost 1 base, and 0 bases stayed unmatched. The CDR3 covers 15 residues. Germline V CDR1 and CDR2: SGDLS, YYNGEE. CDR3 protein: CASSGDRGRTDTQYF. The CDR3 coding sequence is TGTGCCAGCAGCGGGGACAGGGGGCGCACAGATACGCAGTATTTT.

V is TRBV5-4 and J is TRBJ2-7; TRBD2 matches 7 bases. This CDR3 has 14 amino acids. The V gene end was trimmed by 7 bases and the J gene end by 0 bases; junction bases not matched to a gene: 7. Germline V CDR1 and CDR2: SGHNT, YYREEE (reference sequence). As DNA, the CDR3 is TGTGCCAGCCGGAGGGGAGGGGACTCCTACGAGCAGTACTTC. This codes for CASRRGGDSYEQYF.

This chain joins TRBV7-9 and TRBJ2-1, with TRBD1 matching over 9 bases. CDR1 and CDR2 from the germline V gene are SEHNR and FQNEAQ (reference sequence). The CDR3 runs to 16 residues. J was trimmed by 1 base and V by 1 base; bases with no gene match: 2. CDR3 sequence reads: CASSLDGTGSYNEQFF. CDR3 nucleotides: TGTGCCAGCAGCTTAGACGGGACAGGGTCCTACAATGAGCAGTTCTTC. The whole variable domain, remainder taken from reference TRBV7-9 and TRBJ2-1, is DTGVSQNPRHKITKRGQNVTFRCDPISEHNRLYWYRQTLGQGPEFLTYFQNEAQLEKSRLLSDRFSAERPKGSFSTLEIQRTEQGDSAMYLCASSLDGTGSYNEQFFGPGTRLTVL.

This clone was detected once. The chain carries TRBV11-3 and TRBJ1-1; 12 nucleotides match TRBD1. The germline V gene has CDR1 SGHNT and CDR2 YENEEA. V lost 5 bases to trimming and J lost 8 bases; unmatched junction nucleotides: 6. This CDR3 has 14 amino acids. CDR3 sequence (DNA): TGTGCCAGCAGCCCCGGGACAGGGGGCTTAGAAGCTTTCTTT. Its protein is CASSPGTGGLEAFF. Combining the CDR3 with reference TRBV11-3 and TRBJ1-1 gives the whole variable domain EAGVVQSPRYKIIEKKQPVAFWCNPISGHNTLYWYLQNLGQGPELLIRYENEEAVDDSQLPKDRFSAERLKGVDSTLKIQPAELGDSAVYLCASSPGTGGLEAFFGQGTRLTVV.

The V and J genes are TRBV6-5 and TRBJ2-7; 12 bases are a match to TRBD2. J lost 3 bases, V lost 6 bases, and 3 bases had no gene match. Germline lookup yields CDR1 MNHEY and CDR2 SVGAGI. The CDR3 is 14 residues long. CDR3 sequence reads: CASRRTSGVYEQYF. As DNA, the CDR3 is TGTGCCAGCAGAAGGACTAGCGGGGTCTACGAGCAGTACTTC.

The V gene is TRBV28, the J gene TRBJ1-1; 8 bases are shared with TRBD1. Germline lookup yields CDR1 MDHEN and CDR2 SYDVKM. J gave up 5 bases and V 2 bases, and 7 bases lay outside the gene matches. The CDR3 has 15 amino acids. The CDR3 spells CASSLKAGGTTEAFF. The CDR3 DNA is TGTGCCAGCAGTTTAAAGGCAGGGGGCACGACTGAAGCTTTCTTT.

This clone was counted a few times. The V gene is TRBV9, the J gene TRBJ1-4; 8 bases are a match to TRBD1. From germline, CDR1 is SGDLS and CDR2 YYNGEE. J lost 10 bases, V lost 3 bases, and 11 bases had no gene match. CDR3 length: 15 residues. The CDR3 reads CASSALRGRDRKLFF. The CDR3 DNA sequence: TGTGCCAGCAGCGCGCTCAGGGGGCGCGACCGAAAACTGTTTTTT.

This clone has at least ten counts. This rearrangement joins TRBV4-1 to TRBJ2-1, with 8 bases identical to TRBD2. Germline V gene lookup returns CDR1 MGHRA and CDR2 YSYEKL. This CDR3 has 16 residues. V was clipped by 0 bases and J by 6 bases; unmatched bases: 7. The CDR3 DNA reads TGCGCCAGCAGCCAAGACAGCGGGAGATCCCCCAATGAGCAGTTCTTC. Amino acids: CASSQDSGRSPNEQFF.

In its sample, this clone was seen a few times. V gene TRBV19 combines with J gene TRBJ2-1; TRBD2 might be the D (6 bases). Germline assignment: CDR1 LNHDA and CDR2 SQIVND (reference sequence). CDR3 length equals 17 residues. The ends were cut back, 1 base at V and 0 bases at J, with 13 bases in the middle. CDR3 bases: TGTGCCAGTAGTATAGGATGGCGGGGAGGCTCCTACAATGAGCAGTTCTTC. It specifies CASSIGWRGGSYNEQFF. The full variable domain, in which reference TRBV19 and TRBJ2-1 provide the parts outside the CDR3, is DGGITQSPKYLFRKEGQNVTLSCEQNLNHDAMYWYRQDPGQGLRLIYYSQIVNDFQKGDIAEGYSVSREKKESFPLTVTSAQKNPTAFYLCASSIGWRGGSYNEQFFGPGTRLTVL.

This clone has a single count. J is TRBJ2-7 and V is TRBV30; D remains unclear. The CDR3 length is 12 residues. The germline V gene has CDR1 GTSNPN and CDR2 SVGIG (reference sequence). V lost 2 bases to trimming and J lost 6 bases, with 11 bases between them. CDR3 sequence reads: CAWSTRVSEQYF. The CDR3 DNA follows: TGTGCCTGGAGTACTCGGGTCTCCGAGCAGTACTTC.

The chain combines TRBV5-1 with TRBJ1-1; D remains unclear. V was clipped by 0 bases and J by 6 bases, with 6 bases between them. Germline CDR1 SGHRS, CDR2 YFSETQ. The CDR3 covers 12 residues. The CDR3 DNA reads TGCGCCAGCAGCTTGGCTCCCCCTGAAGCTTTCTTT. Amino acids: CASSLAPPEAFF.

This chain joins TRBV25-1 and TRBJ1-1; tentative D call: TRBD1 (6 bases). Germline V CDR1 and CDR2: MGHDK, SYGVNS. With 2 bases removed from V and 1 base from J, the gap between germline ends came to 11 bases. CDR3 length: 15 residues. CDR3 in DNA: TGTGCCAGCAGTGAACCGGACAGTAAGAACACTGAAGCTTTCTTT. Translated: CASSEPDSKNTEAFF.

The chain carries TRBV5-1 and TRBJ1-1; a possible D gene is TRBD1 (5 bases). The CDR3 contains 17 residues. The V gene's germline CDR1 is SGHRS and CDR2 YFSETQ. Trimming left V 0 bases short and J 3 bases short, with 18 bases between. Here the CDR3 DNA reads TGCGCCAGCAGCTTGGCCTGGGTAAGGGGAAGGGACACTGAAGCTTTCTTT. It codes for CASSLAWVRGRDTEAFF.

The J gene is TRBJ1-1, the V gene TRBV5-4; possible D gene TRBD1, 5 bases. CDR1 and CDR2 (germline): SGHNT, YYREEE (reference sequence). The ends were cut back, 2 bases at V and 2 bases at J, with 13 bases in the middle. The CDR3 runs 15 residues. The CDR3 loop is CASSFNEGANTEAFF. The CDR3 nucleotides read TGTGCCAGCAGCTTTAACGAAGGGGCCAACACTGAAGCTTTCTTT.